This TCR beta chain was recorded in a study of identical twins. Findings and caveats of the study: Where beta out-of-frame sequences were concerned, excess twin sharing was weaker. Cord blood beta clonotypes present at high abundance carried fewer insertions; no such pattern appeared in memory repertoires.

This clonotype was found a few times. The target antigen is unknown. The germline V gene has CDR1 DFQATT and CDR2 SNEGSKA (reference sequence). Trimming cost V 0 bases and J 1 base, with 16 bases left between them. The CDR3 is 18 amino acids. TCRdb reprocessed the 5' RACE reads with MiXCR, giving one entry per CDR3 protein. Of 640,000 or so distinct CDR3 sequences in the sample, 5.5% to 7.5% were seen once. The receptor was isolated from a man aged 18-30 years in good health. The specimen sequenced was naive T cells sorted from blood. The chain joins TRBV20-1 to TRBJ2-6, with a tentative D call TRBD1 (5 bases). CDR3 sequence: CSARDRVREKSGANVLTF. The CDR3 DNA reads TGCAGTGCTAGAGATCGGGTCAGGGAAAAGTCTGGGGCCAACGTCCTGACTTTC.